This T cell receptor (beta chain) was profiled in a study of CD8 T cells in Susac syndrome. With random hexamers, roughly 0.45 to 1 ug RNA was reverse transcribed. TCR beta CDR3 was amplified by immunoSEQ covering 54 Vbeta and 13 Jbeta. TCRdb re-derived calls from the immunoSEQ multiplex PCR reads in MiXCR, one entry per CDR3 protein. The table lists tens of thousands of distinct CDR3 sequences, over 95% of them singletons. The CDR3 length is 13 residues. The germline V gene encodes CDR1 MNHEY and CDR2 SVGEGT. The V end lost 6 bases, the J end lost 5 bases, and 11 bases lay between the germline ends. TCR beta from blood CD8+ and CD4+ T cells was sequenced. TEMRA cells were FACS-enriched, while CD8+ and CD4+ T cells were negatively isolated.

The receptor comes from a human donor with multiple sclerosis. The chain has TRBV6-2 or TRBV6-3 and TRBJ1-5; D is unclear. Sequenced material: CD4+ T cells from PBMCs. The CDR3 region is CASSNQDYQPQHF. DNA of the CDR3: TGTGCCAGCAGCAACCAGGACTATCAGCCCCAGCATTTT.